These 31 T cell receptor beta chains came from one sample sequenced in a study of cytomegalovirus exposure and HLA in healthy donors. TCRdb's table, derived via immunoSEQ multiplex PCR, lists solely in-frame clones and lacks some. The table has over 200,000 clones, about 90% seen once. The sample consisted of PBMCs. The receptor source for this set is a woman under 40 in good health and CMV-seronegative.

The rearrangement links TRBV27 to TRBJ2-5; D gene unclear. Germline CDR1 MNHEY, CDR2 SMNVEV (reference sequence). V gave up 8 bases and J gave up 5 bases, with 18 bases separating them. CDR3 length: 14 residues. The CDR3 reads CASGSGYRRETQYF. In nucleotides, the CDR3 is TGTGCCAGCGGGTCAGGATACCGCCGGGAGACCCAGTACTTC.

This clone was seen just once. The chain employs TRBV12-5 and TRBJ2-7; D gene ambiguous. The CDR3 is 12 amino acids. Trimming shortened V by 0 bases and J by 5 bases, and 5 bases separated the two germline ends. Per the germline V gene, CDR1 is LGHNT and CDR2 is FRNRAP. The CDR3 nucleotides are TGTGCTAGTGGTTTGGTAAGGAACGAGCAGTACTTC. It codes for CASGLVRNEQYF.

The chain couples TRBV5-4 to TRBJ2-5; D is ambiguous. Germline values: CDR1 SGHNT, CDR2 YYREEE (reference sequence). The ends were cut back, 6 bases at V and 3 bases at J, with 12 bases in the middle. The CDR3 is 13 residues long. The CDR3 reads CASTLGPEETQYF. The CDR3 DNA sequence: TGTGCCAGCACCCTAGGTCCTGAAGAGACCCAGTACTTC.

This clone was counted a single time. V usage is TRBV4-1 and J usage is TRBJ2-3; D is ambiguous. Trimming shortened V by 0 bases and J by 0 bases, and 7 bases separated the two germline ends. There are 15 residues in the CDR3. Germline lookup yields CDR1 MGHRA and CDR2 YSYEKL. CDR3 sequence reads: CASSQDSDSTDTQYF. CDR3 nucleotide sequence: TGCGCCAGCAGCCAAGATTCGGATAGCACAGATACGCAGTATTTT.

The chain couples TRBV15 to TRBJ2-7; 8 bases are shared with TRBD1. This CDR3 has 17 amino acids. V gave up 5 bases and J gave up 0 bases; unmatched junction bases: 12. Germline CDR1 is LNHNV and CDR2 is YYDKDF (reference sequence). The CDR3 loop is CATSGVQGAWDSYEQYF. For the CDR3, the DNA is TGTGCCACCAGCGGCGTCCAGGGGGCGTGGGACTCCTACGAGCAGTACTTC.

V and J are TRBV13 and TRBJ2-1; the D gene is possibly TRBD2 (6 bases). Trimming took 2 bases from V and 4 from J, leaving 12 bases between them. The CDR3 has 15 residues. Germline V gene data show CDR1 as PRHDT and CDR2 as FYEKMQ (reference sequence). In DNA form, the CDR3 reads TGTGCCAGCAGCTTACAAGGGGAGGAATACAATGAGCAGTTCTTC. This sequence encodes CASSLQGEEYNEQFF.

The rearrangement uses TRBV4-3 and TRBJ2-5, with unresolved D. V lost 0 bases and J lost 4, with 21 bases in between. This CDR3 region has 18 residues. From germline, CDR1 is LGHNA and CDR2 YSLEER. CDR3 sequence: CASSQDWAQMVMGETQYF. The CDR3 DNA is TGCGCCAGCAGCCAAGATTGGGCGCAGATGGTAATGGGAGAGACCCAGTACTTC.

The rearrangement uses TRBV7-6 and TRBJ2-7; D remains ambiguous. The CDR3 totals 12 residues. Germline V lookup: CDR1 SGHVS, CDR2 FNYEAQ. V lost 5 bases, J lost 7 bases, and 12 bases lay in between. DNA for the CDR3: TGTGCCAGCAGCCCCCGGGCGGAAGAGCAGTACTTC. It specifies CASSPRAEEQYF.

This clone has just a few counts. The chain uses TRBV28 and TRBJ1-1, with 10 bases lining up with TRBD1. This CDR3 spans 15 amino acids. The germline gives CDR1 MDHEN, CDR2 SYDVKM. Trimming took 3 bases from V and 8 from J; bases not matched to a gene: 9. This CDR3 is CASSFFGTGVREAFF. CDR3 nucleotide sequence: TGTGCCAGCAGTTTTTTTGGGACAGGGGTGAGGGAAGCTTTCTTT.

The V gene is TRBV19, the J gene TRBJ1-5; D remains ambiguous. The CDR3 is made up of 16 amino acids. Per the germline V gene, CDR1 is LNHDA and CDR2 is SQIVND (reference sequence). V shed 3 bases and J shed 0 bases, with 12 bases lying between them. CDR3 in amino acids: CASSIAQDYSNQPQHF. In DNA form, the CDR3 reads TGTGCCAGTAGTATCGCCCAGGATTATAGCAATCAGCCCCAGCATTTT.

The chain uses TRBV25-1 and TRBJ2-3, with D possibly called TRBD1 or TRBD2 (6 bases each). Germline V gene data show CDR1 as MGHDK and CDR2 as SYGVNS. The ends were cut back, 3 bases at V and 10 bases at J, with 29 bases in the middle. The CDR3 extends over 18 amino acids. Here the CDR3 reads CASSDARDSRGRRAAQYF. CDR3 sequence (DNA): TGTGCCAGCAGTGATGCCCGGGATAGCAGGGGCCGGAGGGCAGCGCAGTATTTT.

The rearrangement links TRBV7-6 to TRBJ2-7, with a possible D match to TRBD2 (6 bases). Germline V lookup: CDR1 SGHVS, CDR2 FNYEAQ. Trimming cost V 1 base and J 6 bases, with 10 bases left between them. The CDR3 has 13 residues. CDR3 in DNA: TGTGCCAGCAGCTTAGGGGCTAGCGTCGAGCAGTACTTC. It yields the protein CASSLGASVEQYF.

This rearrangement joins TRBV5-5 to TRBJ1-2, with D unresolved. Germline CDR1 and CDR2: SGHKS and YYEKEE (reference sequence). Deletions cut 1 base from V and 4 bases from J, with 11 bases between. The CDR3 runs to 14 residues. The CDR3 DNA sequence: TGTGCCAGCAGCTTGAACGACGGAACCTATGGCTACACCTTC. Amino acid sequence: CASSLNDGTYGYTF.

J is TRBJ2-5 and V is TRBV18; no definite D call. CDR3 length: 14 amino acids. Germline V CDR1 and CDR2: KGHSH, LQKENI. V gave up 4 bases and J gave up 2 bases, with 11 bases separating them. CDR3 coding DNA: TGTGCCAGCTCACTACTAATGGAACAAGAGACCCAGTACTTC. Its protein product is CASSLLMEQETQYF.

This chain joins TRBV5-1 and TRBJ2-7, with D perhaps matching TRBD1 (6 bases). CDR3 length equals 15 residues. Per germline, CDR1 SGHRS and CDR2 YFSETQ. V lost 4 bases and J lost 7, with 21 bases in between. CDR3 protein: CASSPTYGDTEEQYF. The CDR3 bases are TGCGCCAGCAGCCCCACTTACGGGGACACGGAAGAGCAGTACTTC.

The V and J genes are TRBV11-3 and TRBJ2-1, with 10 positions matching TRBD2. Germline V lookup: CDR1 SGHNT, CDR2 YENEEA. This CDR3 spans 16 amino acids. V lost 4 bases to trimming and J lost 1 base; unmatched junction nucleotides: 4. The CDR3 coding sequence is TGTGCCAGCAGCTCCCAACTAGCGGGATCCTACAATGAGCAGTTCTTC. Protein: CASSSQLAGSYNEQFF.

The rearrangement uses TRBV7-9 and TRBJ1-5, with D perhaps matching TRBD1 (5 bases). CDR1 and CDR2 from the germline V gene are SEHNR and FQNEAQ (reference sequence). The CDR3 is made up of 15 amino acids. Trimming stripped 5 bases from V and 3 bases from J, with 14 bases between. The CDR3 sequence: CASSPDGTANQPQHF. The DNA for the CDR3 is TGTGCCAGCAGCCCCGACGGGACGGCCAATCAGCCCCAGCATTTT.

This chain joins TRBV19 and TRBJ2-1; 7 positions agree with TRBD2. The J segment lost 8 bases and the V segment lost 3 bases, leaving 1 base of the junction unmatched. Germline CDR1 and CDR2: LNHDA and SQIVND (reference sequence). This CDR3 region has 12 residues. The CDR3 reads CASSITSDEQFF. The DNA for the CDR3 is TGTGCCAGTAGTATCACTAGCGATGAGCAGTTCTTC.

CDR3 nucleotide sequence: TGTGCCTGGAGTGGTGTCGGCACAGATACGCAGTATTTT. Its protein product is CAWSGVGTDTQYF. The V and J genes are TRBV30 and TRBJ2-3; D is unresolved. The CDR3 is 13 residues long. The V gene's germline CDR1 is GTSNPN and CDR2 SVGIG (reference sequence). Trimming cost V 1 base and J 1 base, with 6 bases left between them.

The count of this clone is one. This chain uses TRBV11-2 with TRBJ2-7; 13 nucleotides align to TRBD2. Trimming at V came to 3 bases and at J to 3 bases, leaving 8 bases not matched to a gene. The CDR3 runs 17 residues. Germline CDR1 reads SGHAT; CDR2 reads FQNNGV. Here the CDR3 DNA reads TGTGCCAGCAGCTTCGGGACTAGCGGGACAGTTAGCTACGAGCAGTACTTC. It yields the protein CASSFGTSGTVSYEQYF.

J is TRBJ2-6 and V is TRBV27; 9 nucleotides agree with TRBD1. The length of the CDR3 is 17 residues. CDR1 is MNHEY and CDR2 is SMNVEV in the germline V gene (reference sequence). V lost 0 bases to trimming and J lost 2 bases; unmatched junction nucleotides: 2. Here the CDR3 reads CASSLSQGAPGANVLTF. The CDR3 DNA is TGTGCCAGCAGTTTATCACAGGGGGCGCCTGGGGCCAACGTCCTGACTTTC.

The V call is TRBV27, the J call TRBJ2-7; no definite D call. The germline V and J ends were trimmed by 6 bases and 4 bases, with 19 bases remaining between them. Germline V lookup: CDR1 MNHEY, CDR2 SMNVEV (reference sequence). The CDR3 sequence is 15 residues long. The CDR3 spells CASSLLGFLGYEQYF. The CDR3 bases are TGTGCCAGCAGCCTGCTAGGGTTCCTGGGGTACGAGCAGTACTTC.

The chain joins TRBV6-1 to TRBJ2-7, with D unclear. CDR1 is MNHNS and CDR2 is SASEGT in the germline V gene. V lost 0 bases to trimming and J lost 4 bases, with 7 bases between them. The CDR3 has 13 residues. The CDR3 loop reads CASSEAVAYEQYF. The CDR3 DNA reads as TGTGCCAGCAGTGAAGCCGTAGCATACGAGCAGTACTTC.

The rearrangement joins TRBV27 to TRBJ2-1, with 13 nucleotides matching TRBD2. Losses at the gene ends were 5 bases for V and 4 bases for J; bases not matched to a gene: 2. Germline V gene sequence: CDR1 MNHEY, CDR2 SMNVEV (reference sequence). The CDR3 length is 15 residues. The CDR3 loop is CASSKGLAGYNEQFF. Written as DNA, the CDR3 is TGTGCCAGCAGTAAGGGACTAGCGGGATACAATGAGCAGTTCTTC.

The V call is TRBV27, the J call TRBJ1-1; weak D call: TRBD1 (6 bases). CDR1 and CDR2 (germline): MNHEY, SMNVEV (reference sequence). This CDR3 spans 13 amino acids. V was shortened by 5 bases and J by 3 bases, with 10 bases between the two germline ends. The CDR3 region is CASSRTAYTEAFF. The CDR3 nucleotides read TGTGCCAGCAGTAGGACAGCGTACACTGAAGCTTTCTTT.

This clone is labeled as medium-sized. The J gene is TRBJ2-1, the V gene TRBV5-5; D possibly uses TRBD1 or TRBD2 (6 bases each). Germline V gene data show CDR1 as SGHKS and CDR2 as YYEKEE (reference sequence). The germline V and J ends were trimmed by 3 bases and 5 bases, with 15 bases remaining between them. The CDR3 runs 15 residues. CDR3 coding DNA: TGTGCCAGCAGCTCCCCCGGGGGCTCGAACAATGAGCAGTTCTTC. Residues: CASSSPGGSNNEQFF.

This chain connects TRBV11-2 to TRBJ2-5; 8 bases line up with TRBD1. Per germline, CDR1 SGHAT and CDR2 FQNNGV. V dropped 4 bases and J dropped 7; count of bases not matched to a gene: 14. The CDR3 runs to 16 residues. CDR3 nucleotide sequence: TGTGCCAGCAGCTCTTGGACAGGGAGCATTTCTGGGACCCAGTACTTC. The encoded protein is CASSSWTGSISGTQYF.

This clone appeared a single time. CDR3 amino acids: CASSLWTGEGYTF. The DNA for the CDR3 is TGTGCCAGCAGTTTATGGACAGGGGAAGGCTACACCTTC. The chain recombines TRBV28 with TRBJ1-2; 8 bases are a match to TRBD1. The CDR3 runs 13 residues. The germline CDR1 and CDR2 sequences are MDHEN and SYDVKM. Germline trimming cut 0 bases from V and 8 bases from J; bases unmatched to any gene: 2.

V is TRBV6-5 and J is TRBJ1-1; the D gene is possibly TRBD1 (5 bases). The ends were cut back, 7 bases at V and 8 bases at J, with 14 bases in the middle. The CDR3 has 12 amino acids. The germline CDR1 and CDR2 sequences are MNHEY and SVGAGI. In DNA, the CDR3 is TGTGCCAGCATGTGGGGAACAGGCGAAGCTTTCTTT. Translating it yields CASMWGTGEAFF.

This clone was detected a few times. This chain links TRBV14 with TRBJ2-7; 9 positions agree with TRBD2. The V segment lost 1 base and the J segment 5 bases; nucleotides outside the gene matches: 6. Germline CDR1 and CDR2: SGHDN and FVKESK. The CDR3 runs to 15 residues. CDR3 sequence: CASSQVAGGSDEQYF. CDR3 sequence (DNA): TGTGCCAGCAGCCAAGTGGCGGGAGGGAGCGACGAGCAGTACTTC.

J is TRBJ2-3 and V is TRBV6-1, with D unclear. Trimming removed 6 bases from V and 2 bases from J, with 6 bases in between. The CDR3 spans 12 residues. Germline V CDR1 and CDR2: MNHNS, SASEGT. The CDR3 protein is CASSGDTDTQYF. CDR3 DNA sequence: TGTGCCAGCAGCGGCGACACAGATACGCAGTATTTT.